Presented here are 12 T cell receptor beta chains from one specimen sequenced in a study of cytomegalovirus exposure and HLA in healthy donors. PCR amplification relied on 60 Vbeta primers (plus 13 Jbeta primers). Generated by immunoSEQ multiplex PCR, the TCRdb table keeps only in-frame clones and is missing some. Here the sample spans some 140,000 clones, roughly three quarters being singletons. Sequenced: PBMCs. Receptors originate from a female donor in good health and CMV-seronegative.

CDR3 loop: CASSLGTSGRTGETQYF. The CDR3 DNA reads TGCGCCAGCAGCTTAGGGACTAGCGGGAGGACAGGAGAGACCCAGTACTTC. The V call is TRBV5-1, the J call TRBJ2-5; 15 bases match TRBD2. Germline-derived CDR1 and CDR2 are SGHRS and YFSETQ. Losses at the gene ends were 2 bases for V and 4 bases for J; bases not matched to a gene: 6. The CDR3 contains 17 residues. Full variable domain (rest looked up from reference TRBV5-1 and TRBJ2-5): KAGVTQTPRYLIKTRGQQVTLSCSPISGHRSVSWYQQTPGQGLQFLFEYFSETQRNKGNFPGRFSGRQFSNSRSEMNVSTLELGDSALYLCASSLGTSGRTGETQYFGPGTRLLVL.

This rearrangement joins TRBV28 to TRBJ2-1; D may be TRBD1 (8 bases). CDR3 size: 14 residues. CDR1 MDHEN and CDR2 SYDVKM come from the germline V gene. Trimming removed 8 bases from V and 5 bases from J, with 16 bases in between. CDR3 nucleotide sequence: TGTGCCAGCCCAGGACAGGGAGGGAACAATGAGCAGTTCTTC. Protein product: CASPGQGGNNEQFF.

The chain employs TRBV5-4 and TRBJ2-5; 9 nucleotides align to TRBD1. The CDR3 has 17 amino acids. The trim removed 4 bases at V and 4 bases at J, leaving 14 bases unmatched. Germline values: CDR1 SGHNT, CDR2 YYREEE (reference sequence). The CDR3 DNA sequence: TGTGCCAGCAGCAGGAACGCCGGGACAGGGCTCAGAGAGACCCAGTACTTC. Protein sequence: CASSRNAGTGLRETQYF.

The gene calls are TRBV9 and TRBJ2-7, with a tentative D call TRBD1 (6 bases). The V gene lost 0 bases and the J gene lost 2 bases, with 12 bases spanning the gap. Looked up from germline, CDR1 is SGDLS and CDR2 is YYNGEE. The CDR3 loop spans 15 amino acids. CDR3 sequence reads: CASSVGGTLPYEQYF. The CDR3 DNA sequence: TGTGCCAGCAGCGTAGGGGGGACACTTCCCTACGAGCAGTACTTC.

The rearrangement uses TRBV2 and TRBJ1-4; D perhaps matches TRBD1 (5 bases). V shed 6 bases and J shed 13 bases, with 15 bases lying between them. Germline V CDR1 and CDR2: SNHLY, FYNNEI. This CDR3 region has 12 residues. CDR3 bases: TGTGCCAGCAGAATAGGGGCTAGTGGACTGTTTTTT. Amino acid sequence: CASRIGASGLFF.

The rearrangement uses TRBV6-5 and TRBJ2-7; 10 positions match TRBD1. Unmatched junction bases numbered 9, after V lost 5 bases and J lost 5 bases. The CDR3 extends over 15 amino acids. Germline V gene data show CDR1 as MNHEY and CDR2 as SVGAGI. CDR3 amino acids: CASSRPGQGNHEQYF. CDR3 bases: TGTGCCAGCAGTAGGCCGGGACAGGGGAACCACGAGCAGTACTTC.

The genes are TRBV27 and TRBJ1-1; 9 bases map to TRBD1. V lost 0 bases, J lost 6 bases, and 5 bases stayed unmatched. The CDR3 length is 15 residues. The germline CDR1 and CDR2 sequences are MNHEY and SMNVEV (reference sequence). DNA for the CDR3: TGTGCCAGCAGTTTATCCGGACAGGGGTGGCCTGAAGCTTTCTTT. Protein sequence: CASSLSGQGWPEAFF.

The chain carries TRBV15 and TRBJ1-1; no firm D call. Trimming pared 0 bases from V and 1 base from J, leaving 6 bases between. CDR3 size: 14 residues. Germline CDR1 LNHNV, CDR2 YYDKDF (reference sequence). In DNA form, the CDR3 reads TGTGCCACCAGCAGAGATCGCAGGAACACTGAAGCTTTCTTT. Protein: CATSRDRRNTEAFF.

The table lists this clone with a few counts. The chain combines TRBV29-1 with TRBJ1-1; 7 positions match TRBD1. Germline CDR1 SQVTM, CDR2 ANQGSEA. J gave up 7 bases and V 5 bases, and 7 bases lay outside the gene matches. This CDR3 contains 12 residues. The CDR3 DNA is TGCAGCGTTTCCGAGGGGGACAGTGAAGCTTTCTTT. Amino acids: CSVSEGDSEAFF.

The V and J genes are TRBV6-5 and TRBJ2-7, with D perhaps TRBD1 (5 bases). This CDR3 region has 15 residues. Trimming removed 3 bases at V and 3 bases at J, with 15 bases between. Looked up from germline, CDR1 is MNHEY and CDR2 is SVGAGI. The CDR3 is CASSYGALRDYEQYF. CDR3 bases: TGTGCCAGCAGTTATGGGGCACTAAGGGACTACGAGCAGTACTTC.

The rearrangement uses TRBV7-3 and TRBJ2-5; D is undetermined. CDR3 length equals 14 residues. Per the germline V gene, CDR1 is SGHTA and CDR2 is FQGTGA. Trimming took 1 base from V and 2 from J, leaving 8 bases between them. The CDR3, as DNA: TGTGCCAGCAGCTTAATGGGCAGTCAAGAGACCCAGTACTTC. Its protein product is CASSLMGSQETQYF.

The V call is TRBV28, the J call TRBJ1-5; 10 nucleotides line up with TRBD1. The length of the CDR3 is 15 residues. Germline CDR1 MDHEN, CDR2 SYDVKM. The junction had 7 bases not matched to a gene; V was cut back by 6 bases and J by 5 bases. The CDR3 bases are TGTGCCAGCAGCCCTTCGGGACAGGGGCATCAGCCCCAGCATTTT. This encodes CASSPSGQGHQPQHF.